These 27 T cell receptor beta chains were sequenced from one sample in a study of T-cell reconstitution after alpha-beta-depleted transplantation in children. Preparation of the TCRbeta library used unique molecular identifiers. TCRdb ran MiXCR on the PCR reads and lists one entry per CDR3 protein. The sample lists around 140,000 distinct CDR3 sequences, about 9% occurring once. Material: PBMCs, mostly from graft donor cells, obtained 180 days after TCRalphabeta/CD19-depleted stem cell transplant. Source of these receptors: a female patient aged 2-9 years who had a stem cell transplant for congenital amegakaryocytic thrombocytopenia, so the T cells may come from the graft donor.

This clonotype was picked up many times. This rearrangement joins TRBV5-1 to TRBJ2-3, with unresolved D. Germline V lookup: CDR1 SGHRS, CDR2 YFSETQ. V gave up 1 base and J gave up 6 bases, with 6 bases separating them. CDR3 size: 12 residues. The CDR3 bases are TGCGCCAGCAGCTTGTCTTCGGATACGCAGTATTTT. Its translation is CASSLSSDTQYF.

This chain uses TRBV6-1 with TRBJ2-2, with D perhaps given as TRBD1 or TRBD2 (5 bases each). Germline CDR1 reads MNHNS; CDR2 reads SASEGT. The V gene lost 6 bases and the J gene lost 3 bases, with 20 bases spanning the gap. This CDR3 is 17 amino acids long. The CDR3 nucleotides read TGTGCCAGCAGGATCACAGGAGGCACCCCCGACACCGGGGAGCTGTTTTTT. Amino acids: CASRITGGTPDTGELFF.

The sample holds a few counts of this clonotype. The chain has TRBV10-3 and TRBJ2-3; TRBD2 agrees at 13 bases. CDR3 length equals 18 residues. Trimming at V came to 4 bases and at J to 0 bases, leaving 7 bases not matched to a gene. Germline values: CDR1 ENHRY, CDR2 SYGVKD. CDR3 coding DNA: TGTGCCATCAGTGCCGGGACTAGCGGGGTTTCTAGCACAGATACGCAGTATTTT. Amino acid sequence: CAISAGTSGVSSTDTQYF.

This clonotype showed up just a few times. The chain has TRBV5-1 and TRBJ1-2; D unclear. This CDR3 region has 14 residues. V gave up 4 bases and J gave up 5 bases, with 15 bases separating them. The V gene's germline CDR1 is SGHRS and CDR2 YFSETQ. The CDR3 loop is CASSPGTSSYGYTF. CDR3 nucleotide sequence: TGCGCCAGCAGCCCGGGAACGAGCTCATATGGCTACACCTTC.

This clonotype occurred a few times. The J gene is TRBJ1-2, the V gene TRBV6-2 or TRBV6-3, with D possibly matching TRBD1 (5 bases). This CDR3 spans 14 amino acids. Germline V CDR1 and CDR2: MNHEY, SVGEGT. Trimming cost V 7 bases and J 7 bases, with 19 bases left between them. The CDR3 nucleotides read TGTGCCAGCACCGTTACCGTCAGGGCGATTGGCTACACCTTC. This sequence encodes CASTVTVRAIGYTF.

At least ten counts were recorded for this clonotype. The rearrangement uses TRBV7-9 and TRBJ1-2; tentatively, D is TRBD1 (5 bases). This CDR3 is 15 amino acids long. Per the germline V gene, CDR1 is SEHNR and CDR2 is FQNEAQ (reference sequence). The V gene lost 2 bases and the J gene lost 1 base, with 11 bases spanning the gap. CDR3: CASSLIGGFNYGYTF. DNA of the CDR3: TGTGCCAGCAGCTTAATTGGGGGATTTAACTATGGCTACACCTTC.

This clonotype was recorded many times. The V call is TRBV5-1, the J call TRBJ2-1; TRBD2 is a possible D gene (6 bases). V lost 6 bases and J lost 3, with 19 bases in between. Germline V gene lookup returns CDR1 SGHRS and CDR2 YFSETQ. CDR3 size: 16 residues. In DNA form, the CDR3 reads TGCGCCAGCACGTTAGAACCGGGAGCTCTCTACAATGAGCAGTTCTTC. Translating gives CASTLEPGALYNEQFF.

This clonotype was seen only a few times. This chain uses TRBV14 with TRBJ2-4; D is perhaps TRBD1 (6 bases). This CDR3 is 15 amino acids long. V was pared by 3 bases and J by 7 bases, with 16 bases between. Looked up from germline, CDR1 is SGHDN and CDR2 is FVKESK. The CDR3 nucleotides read TGTGCCAGCAGCCAGAGCCCCACAGGGCGGAACATTCAGTACTTC. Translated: CASSQSPTGRNIQYF.

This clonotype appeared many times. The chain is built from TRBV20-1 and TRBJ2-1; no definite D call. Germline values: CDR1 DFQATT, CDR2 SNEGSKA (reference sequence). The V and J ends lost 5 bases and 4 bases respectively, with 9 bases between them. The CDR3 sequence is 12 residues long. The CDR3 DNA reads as TGCAGTGCTGCCGGACCGTACAATGAGCAGTTCTTC. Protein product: CSAAGPYNEQFF.

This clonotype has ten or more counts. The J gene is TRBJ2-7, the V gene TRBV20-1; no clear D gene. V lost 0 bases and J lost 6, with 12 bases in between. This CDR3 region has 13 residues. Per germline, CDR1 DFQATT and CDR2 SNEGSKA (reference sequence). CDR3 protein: CSARDPTLLEQYF. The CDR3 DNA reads TGCAGTGCTAGAGATCCGACCCTCCTCGAGCAGTACTTC.

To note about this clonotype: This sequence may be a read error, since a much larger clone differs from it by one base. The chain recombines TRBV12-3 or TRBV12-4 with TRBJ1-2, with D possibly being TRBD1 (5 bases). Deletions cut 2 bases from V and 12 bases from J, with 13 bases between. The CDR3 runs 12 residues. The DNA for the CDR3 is TGTGCCAGCAGTTTACGGTTTCGGGGCGACACCTTC. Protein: CASSLRFRGDTF.

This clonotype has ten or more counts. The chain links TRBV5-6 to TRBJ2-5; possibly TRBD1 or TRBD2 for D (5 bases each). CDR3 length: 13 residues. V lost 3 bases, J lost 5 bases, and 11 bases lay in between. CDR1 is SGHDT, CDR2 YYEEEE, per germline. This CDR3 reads CASSWGSQETQYF. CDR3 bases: TGTGCCAGCAGCTGGGGGTCCCAGGAGACCCAGTACTTC.

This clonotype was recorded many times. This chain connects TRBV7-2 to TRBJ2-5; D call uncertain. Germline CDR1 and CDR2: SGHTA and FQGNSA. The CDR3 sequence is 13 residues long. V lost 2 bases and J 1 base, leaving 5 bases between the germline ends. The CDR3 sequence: CASSLMPQETQYF. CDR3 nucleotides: TGTGCCAGCAGCTTAATGCCCCAAGAGACCCAGTACTTC.

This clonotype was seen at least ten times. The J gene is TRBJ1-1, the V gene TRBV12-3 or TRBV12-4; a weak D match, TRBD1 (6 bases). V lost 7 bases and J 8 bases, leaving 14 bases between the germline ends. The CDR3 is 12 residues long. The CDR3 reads CASKPRDNEAFF. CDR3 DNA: TGTGCCAGCAAACCCCGGGACAACGAAGCTTTCTTT.

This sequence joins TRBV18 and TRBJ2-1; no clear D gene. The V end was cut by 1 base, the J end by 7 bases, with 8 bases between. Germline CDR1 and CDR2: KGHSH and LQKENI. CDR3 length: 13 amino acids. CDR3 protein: CASSPLQWNEQFF. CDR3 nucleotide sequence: TGTGCCAGCTCACCACTGCAGTGGAATGAGCAGTTCTTC.

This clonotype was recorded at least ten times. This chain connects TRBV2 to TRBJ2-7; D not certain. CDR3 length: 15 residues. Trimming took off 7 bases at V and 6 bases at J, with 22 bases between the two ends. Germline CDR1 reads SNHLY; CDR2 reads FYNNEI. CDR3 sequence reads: CASKILYQEFGEQYF. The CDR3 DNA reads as TGTGCCAGCAAGATCCTCTACCAGGAATTCGGCGAGCAGTACTTC.

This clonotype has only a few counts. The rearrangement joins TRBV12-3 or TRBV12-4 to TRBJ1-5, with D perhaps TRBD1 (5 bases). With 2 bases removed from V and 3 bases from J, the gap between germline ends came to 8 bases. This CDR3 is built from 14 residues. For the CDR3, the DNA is TGTGCCAGCAGTTTACAGGGCCCCAATCAGCCCCAGCATTTT. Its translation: CASSLQGPNQPQHF.

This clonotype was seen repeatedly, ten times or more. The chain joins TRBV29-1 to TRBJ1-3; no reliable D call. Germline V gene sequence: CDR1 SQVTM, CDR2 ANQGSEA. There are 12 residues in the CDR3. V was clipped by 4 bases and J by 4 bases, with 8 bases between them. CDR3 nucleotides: TGCAGCGTTGTGACCGGGGGAAACACCATATATTTT. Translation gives CSVVTGGNTIYF.

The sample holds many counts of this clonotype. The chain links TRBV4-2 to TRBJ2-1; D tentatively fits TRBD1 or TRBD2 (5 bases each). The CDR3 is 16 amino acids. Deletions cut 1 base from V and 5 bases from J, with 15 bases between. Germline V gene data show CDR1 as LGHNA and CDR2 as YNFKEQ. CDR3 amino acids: CASSQVQRDHNNEQFF. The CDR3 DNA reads TGTGCCAGCAGCCAAGTCCAACGGGACCATAACAATGAGCAGTTCTTC.

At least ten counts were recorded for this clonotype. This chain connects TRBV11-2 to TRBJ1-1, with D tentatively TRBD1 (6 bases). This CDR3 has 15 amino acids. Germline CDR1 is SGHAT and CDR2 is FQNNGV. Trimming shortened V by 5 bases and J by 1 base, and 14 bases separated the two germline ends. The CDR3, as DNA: TGTGCCAGCAGCCCGACGGGGGCGCGGAACACTGAAGCTTTCTTT. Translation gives CASSPTGARNTEAFF.

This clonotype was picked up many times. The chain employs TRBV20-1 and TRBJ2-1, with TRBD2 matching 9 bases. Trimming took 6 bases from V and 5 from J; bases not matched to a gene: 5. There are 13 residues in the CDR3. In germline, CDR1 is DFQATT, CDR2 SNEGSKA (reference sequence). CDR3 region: CSARGLADNEQFF. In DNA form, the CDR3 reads TGCAGTGCCAGGGGACTAGCTGACAATGAGCAGTTCTTC.

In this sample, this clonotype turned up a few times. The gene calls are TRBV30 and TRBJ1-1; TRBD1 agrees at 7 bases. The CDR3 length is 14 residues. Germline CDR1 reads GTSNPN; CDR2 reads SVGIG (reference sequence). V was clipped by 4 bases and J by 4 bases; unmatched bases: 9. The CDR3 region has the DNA TGTGCCTGGAAAGGGGACAGCGGAGGCACTGAAGCTTTCTTT. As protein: CAWKGDSGGTEAFF.

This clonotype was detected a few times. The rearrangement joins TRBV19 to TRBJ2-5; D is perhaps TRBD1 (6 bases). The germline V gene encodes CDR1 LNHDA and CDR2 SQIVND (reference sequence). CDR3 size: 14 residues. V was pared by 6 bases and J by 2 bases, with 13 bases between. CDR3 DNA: TGTGCCAGTAGAAATGGGGACAAACAAGAGACCCAGTACTTC. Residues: CASRNGDKQETQYF.

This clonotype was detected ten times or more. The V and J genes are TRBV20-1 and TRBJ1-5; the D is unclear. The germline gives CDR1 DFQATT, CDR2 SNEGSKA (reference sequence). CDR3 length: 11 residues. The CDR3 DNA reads TGCAGGGTGAGAGAAGATCAGCCCCAGCATTTT. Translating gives CRVREDQPQHF.

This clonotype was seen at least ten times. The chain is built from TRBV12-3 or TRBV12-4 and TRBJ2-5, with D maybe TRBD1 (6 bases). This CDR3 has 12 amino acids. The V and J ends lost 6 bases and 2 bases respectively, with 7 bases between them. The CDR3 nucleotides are TGTGCCAGCAGACAGGGACAAGAGACCCAGTACTTC. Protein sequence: CASRQGQETQYF.

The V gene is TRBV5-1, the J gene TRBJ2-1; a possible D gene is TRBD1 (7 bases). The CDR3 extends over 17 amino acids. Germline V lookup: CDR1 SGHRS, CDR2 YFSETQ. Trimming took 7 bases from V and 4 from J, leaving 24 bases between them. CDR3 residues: CASLRGGVGGEYNEQFF. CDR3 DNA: TGCGCCAGCCTGCGGGGTGGGGTAGGGGGCGAGTACAATGAGCAGTTCTTC. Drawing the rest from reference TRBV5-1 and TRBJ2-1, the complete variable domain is KAGVTQTPRYLIKTRGQQVTLSCSPISGHRSVSWYQQTPGQGLQFLFEYFSETQRNKGNFPGRFSGRQFSNSRSEMNVSTLELGDSALYLCASLRGGVGGEYNEQFFGPGTRLTVL.

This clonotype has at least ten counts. For the CDR3, the DNA is TGTGCCACCGCCGGGACAGCTTTTGGGACCCAGTACTTC. Translation: CATAGTAFGTQYF. The chain uses TRBV24-1 and TRBJ2-5, with 7 bases lining up with TRBD1. CDR1 and CDR2 from the germline V gene are KGHDR and SFDVKD. The CDR3 length is 13 residues. V was pared by 9 bases and J by 7 bases, with 10 bases of the junction left unmatched.